Shown below are 25 T cell receptor beta chains from a single sample sequenced in a study of control samples from healthy donors and cancer patients. Profiling relied on immunoSEQ multiplex PCR, and the TCRdb table lists in-frame clones only, not all of them. The sample holds 150,000 to 200,000 clones, 80% to 95% seen once. The sequenced sample consisted of blood. These receptors were taken from a man younger than 30 in good health.

The chain combines TRBV5-4 with TRBJ2-2; weak D call: TRBD1 (6 bases). The CDR3 extends over 15 amino acids. Trimming shortened V by 3 bases and J by 4 bases, and 13 bases separated the two germline ends. CDR1 SGHNT and CDR2 YYREEE come from the germline V gene (reference sequence). CDR3 amino acids: CASSSPADSTGELFF. In DNA form, the CDR3 reads TGTGCCAGCAGCTCCCCGGCGGACAGCACCGGGGAGCTGTTTTTT. Variable domain in full (rest from reference TRBV5-4 and TRBJ2-2): ETGVTQSPTHLIKTRGQQVTLRCSSQSGHNTVSWYQQALGQGPQFIFQYYREEENGRGNFPPRFSGLQFPNYSSELNVNALELDDSALYLCASSSPADSTGELFFGEGSRLTVL.

V and J are TRBV9 and TRBJ1-1; D remains ambiguous. The V gene lost 1 base and the J gene lost 3 bases, with 13 bases spanning the gap. CDR1 is SGDLS, CDR2 YYNGEE, per germline. The CDR3 is 15 residues long. CDR3 loop: CASSVNPWEDTEAFF. Here the CDR3 DNA reads TGTGCCAGCAGCGTAAACCCCTGGGAGGACACTGAAGCTTTCTTT.

J is TRBJ1-2 and V is TRBV3-1 (or the pseudogene TRBV3-2), with D tentatively TRBD1 (5 bases). The germline V and J ends were trimmed by 1 base and 4 bases, with 13 bases remaining between them. The CDR3 length is 15 residues. Germline V CDR1 and CDR2: LGHDT, YNNKEL (reference sequence). The CDR3 protein is CASSQVGGLSYGYTF. In DNA form, the CDR3 reads TGTGCCAGCAGCCAAGTGGGGGGACTGAGCTATGGCTACACCTTC.

This rearrangement joins TRBV28 to TRBJ1-2; 9 nucleotides line up with TRBD1. V lost 5 bases and J lost 6; bases outside the gene matches: 7. The germline gives CDR1 MDHEN, CDR2 SYDVKM. The CDR3 is 14 residues long. For the CDR3, the DNA is TGTGCCAGCAGTCTCGGGACAGGGCTGCATGGCTACACCTTC. It is translated as CASSLGTGLHGYTF.

The CDR3 DNA is TGTGCCAGTAGTCCCCGCGGGAGCAATCAGCCCCAGCATTTT. It encodes CASSPRGSNQPQHF. The V and J genes are TRBV19 and TRBJ1-5; D unresolved. V lost 5 bases and J lost 1, with 9 bases in between. From germline, CDR1 is LNHDA and CDR2 SQIVND (reference sequence). This CDR3 region has 14 residues.

The genes are TRBV28 and TRBJ1-2, with D unresolved. Trimming cost V 2 bases and J 0 bases, with 10 bases left between them. This CDR3 region has 15 residues. CDR1 and CDR2 from the germline V gene are MDHEN and SYDVKM. CDR3 nucleotides: TGTGCCAGCAGTTTAAGGTTCCGTGCTAACTATGGCTACACCTTC. Translation: CASSLRFRANYGYTF.

This clone was seen only once. The gene calls are TRBV5-1 and TRBJ2-1; the match to TRBD2 covers 9 bases. The length of the CDR3 is 18 residues. CDR1 and CDR2 (germline): SGHRS, YFSETQ. The V and J ends lost 3 bases and 6 bases, in that order; junction bases with no gene match: 16. The CDR3 nucleotides are TGCGCCAGCAGCTGGGCCGCCCTAGCGGGGACCTACTCCAATGAGCAGTTCTTC. Translation gives CASSWAALAGTYSNEQFF.

This chain uses TRBV7-9 with TRBJ2-7; D is unclear. The CDR3 runs to 13 residues. The germline V gene has CDR1 SEHNR and CDR2 FQNEAQ (reference sequence). The V end lost 5 bases, the J end lost 2 bases, and 10 bases lay between the germline ends. The CDR3 protein is CASSPDGAYEQYF. The CDR3 region has the DNA TGTGCCAGCAGCCCGGACGGAGCCTACGAGCAGTACTTC.

V usage is TRBV6-6 and J usage is TRBJ2-6; perhaps TRBD2 as D (6 bases). Trimming shortened V by 6 bases and J by 0 bases, and 24 bases separated the two germline ends. Germline CDR1 is MNHNY and CDR2 is SVGAGI (reference sequence). The CDR3 is 20 amino acids. The CDR3 DNA reads TGTGCCAGCAGCCCCGAGGATGGAGGGATAAGGAGCTCTGGGGCCAACGTCCTGACTTTC. Amino acids: CASSPEDGGIRSSGANVLTF.

CDR3 protein: CASGVAPFVIGELFF. CDR3 sequence (DNA): TGTGCTAGTGGTGTTGCCCCCTTTGTAATCGGGGAGCTGTTTTTT. The chain joins TRBV12-5 to TRBJ2-2, with D uncertain. Germline V gene sequence: CDR1 LGHNT, CDR2 FRNRAP. The CDR3 sequence is 15 residues long. Between the trimmed V and J ends, which lost 5 bases and 7 bases, there was a span of 17 bases.

The chain recombines TRBV18 with TRBJ2-7, with 10 bases matching TRBD1. V gave up 4 bases and J gave up 6 bases; unmatched junction bases: 3. CDR3 size: 13 residues. CDR1 and CDR2 from the germline V gene are KGHSH and LQKENI. The CDR3 sequence is CASSRDRGFEQYF. Here the CDR3 DNA reads TGTGCCAGCTCACGGGACAGGGGCTTCGAGCAGTACTTC.

V usage is TRBV9 and J usage is TRBJ2-5; D is undetermined. Germline CDR1 and CDR2: SGDLS and YYNGEE. The CDR3 sequence is 14 residues long. V lost 3 bases and J 5 bases, leaving 14 bases between the germline ends. CDR3 residues: CASSALSTPETQYF. The CDR3 coding sequence is TGTGCCAGCAGCGCCCTCTCCACCCCCGAGACCCAGTACTTC.

The J gene is TRBJ1-6, the V gene TRBV28; no reliable D call. V lost 3 bases and J lost 9, with 3 bases in between. The CDR3 has 11 residues. Looked up from germline, CDR1 is MDHEN and CDR2 is SYDVKM. As DNA, the CDR3 is TGTGCCAGCAGTTTGAGTTCACCCCTCCACTTT. Translation gives CASSLSSPLHF.

This rearrangement joins TRBV30 to TRBJ1-1; D unresolved. Trimming removed 2 bases from V and 1 base from J, with 5 bases in between. Germline loops: CDR1 GTSNPN, CDR2 SVGIG (reference sequence). This CDR3 has 12 amino acids. The CDR3 DNA sequence: TGTGCCTGGAGTTCGGGGAACACTGAAGCTTTCTTT. It specifies CAWSSGNTEAFF.

This clone was seen a few times. The chain links TRBV9 to TRBJ2-2, with 7 bases identical to TRBD1. V lost 0 bases and J lost 6; bases outside the gene matches: 5. Germline V lookup: CDR1 SGDLS, CDR2 YYNGEE. This CDR3 has 15 residues. DNA for the CDR3: TGTGCCAGCAGCGTAGAGGGGGCAGGGGCCGGGGAGCTGTTTTTT. Translation: CASSVEGAGAGELFF. Filled out from reference TRBV9 and TRBJ2-2, the complete variable domain reads DSGVTQTPKHLITATGQRVTLRCSPRSGDLSVYWYQQSLDQGLQFLIQYYNGEERAKGNILERFSAQQFPDLHSELNLSSLELGDSALYFCASSVEGAGAGELFFGEGSRLTVL.

The chain recombines TRBV6-5 with TRBJ2-7; no reliable D call. Deletions cut 10 bases from V and 3 bases from J, with 13 bases between. The CDR3 has 12 amino acids. Per germline, CDR1 MNHEY and CDR2 SVGAGI. CDR3 DNA: TGTGCCACCACTGGGTTCAGCTACGAGCAGTACTTC. This gives the protein CATTGFSYEQYF.

The chain recombines TRBV9 with TRBJ1-2, with 9 bases fitting TRBD1. V lost 2 bases to trimming and J lost 4 bases; unmatched junction nucleotides: 15. In germline, CDR1 is SGDLS, CDR2 YYNGEE. There are 18 residues in the CDR3. CDR3 sequence (DNA): TGTGCCAGCAGCGTTGACCTTGACACAGGGGGCCGGAGCTATGGCTACACCTTC. Protein sequence: CASSVDLDTGGRSYGYTF.

Of note for this clone: This sample also contains other DNA sequences that code for the same CDR3. The genes are TRBV2 and TRBJ1-1; D is uncertain. The CDR3 loop spans 13 amino acids. Looked up from germline, CDR1 is SNHLY and CDR2 is FYNNEI. V lost 4 bases, J lost 3 bases, and 9 bases lay in between. CDR3 DNA sequence: TGTGCCAGCAGTGTAAACCGGGACACTGAAGCTTTCTTT. Encoded protein: CASSVNRDTEAFF.

The sample holds one count of this clone. V gene TRBV18 combines with J gene TRBJ1-1; TRBD1 matches at 10 bases. With V trimmed by 1 base and J by 4 bases, 6 bases remained unmatched. This CDR3 is 16 amino acids long. CDR1 KGHSH and CDR2 LQKENI come from the germline V gene. CDR3 residues: CASSPQRQGATTEAFF. The CDR3 DNA reads as TGTGCCAGCTCACCACAACGACAGGGGGCGACCACTGAAGCTTTCTTT. The full variable domain, rest sourced from reference TRBV18 and TRBJ1-1, is NAGVMQNPRHLVRRRGQEARLRCSPMKGHSHVYWYRQLPEEGLKFMVYLQKENIIDESGMPKERFSAEFPKEGPSILRIQQVVRGDSAAYFCASSPQRQGATTEAFFGQGTRLTVV.

The V and J genes are TRBV5-1 and TRBJ2-7; TRBD1 aligns across 7 bases. Germline assignment: CDR1 SGHRS and CDR2 YFSETQ. The CDR3 contains 14 residues. The J segment lost 1 base and the V segment lost 4 bases, leaving 5 bases of the junction unmatched. CDR3 amino acids: CASSQRQGSYEQYF. CDR3 nucleotide sequence: TGCGCCAGCAGCCAGCGACAGGGATCCTACGAGCAGTACTTC. The full variable domain, in which reference TRBV5-1 and TRBJ2-7 provide the parts outside the CDR3, is KAGVTQTPRYLIKTRGQQVTLSCSPISGHRSVSWYQQTPGQGLQFLFEYFSETQRNKGNFPGRFSGRQFSNSRSEMNVSTLELGDSALYLCASSQRQGSYEQYFGPGTRLTVT.

The chain carries TRBV27 and TRBJ1-1; D call uncertain. CDR1 and CDR2 from the germline V gene are MNHEY and SMNVEV (reference sequence). This CDR3 spans 13 amino acids. Trimming removed 3 bases from V and 0 bases from J, with 5 bases in between. The CDR3, as DNA: TGTGCCAGCAGTTTTCAAGTGAACACTGAAGCTTTCTTT. Protein product: CASSFQVNTEAFF.

Only one count was recorded for this clone. As DNA, the CDR3 is TGTGCCATCACCTCAGGACAGGGGGGGAACTACGAGCAGTACTTC. Encoded protein: CAITSGQGGNYEQYF. The chain carries TRBV10-3 and TRBJ2-7, with TRBD1 matching over 10 bases. Losses at the gene ends were 7 bases for V and 3 bases for J; bases not matched to a gene: 9. This CDR3 has 15 residues. CDR1 ENHRY and CDR2 SYGVKD come from the germline V gene.

The table lists this clone with a count of one. The CDR3 protein is CASSLAGDNQPQHF. Here the CDR3 DNA reads TGTGCCAGCAGCTTAGCAGGGGACAATCAGCCCCAGCATTTT. J is TRBJ1-5 and V is TRBV7-9, with D maybe TRBD1 (5 bases). The CDR3 extends over 14 amino acids. V lost 0 bases, J lost 3 bases, and 6 bases lay in between. CDR1 is SEHNR, CDR2 FQNEAQ, per germline (reference sequence).

The chain carries TRBV5-4 and TRBJ1-1; D gene unclear. Looked up from germline, CDR1 is SGHNT and CDR2 is YYREEE (reference sequence). V lost 0 bases and J 0 bases, leaving 6 bases between the germline ends. This CDR3 comprises 14 residues. The CDR3 reads CASSLDSLNTEAFF. The CDR3 bases are TGTGCCAGCAGCTTGGACAGTTTGAACACTGAAGCTTTCTTT.

This chain uses TRBV3-1 (or the pseudogene TRBV3-2) with TRBJ2-5; TRBD2 matches at 12 bases. The germline CDR1 and CDR2 sequences are LGHDT and YNNKEL (reference sequence). After removal of 4 bases from V and 4 bases from J, the junction contained 7 bases not matched to a gene. The length of the CDR3 is 16 residues. The CDR3 region is CASSRPSGGARETQYF. CDR3 DNA sequence: TGTGCCAGCAGCCGGCCTAGCGGGGGGGCCCGAGAGACCCAGTACTTC.